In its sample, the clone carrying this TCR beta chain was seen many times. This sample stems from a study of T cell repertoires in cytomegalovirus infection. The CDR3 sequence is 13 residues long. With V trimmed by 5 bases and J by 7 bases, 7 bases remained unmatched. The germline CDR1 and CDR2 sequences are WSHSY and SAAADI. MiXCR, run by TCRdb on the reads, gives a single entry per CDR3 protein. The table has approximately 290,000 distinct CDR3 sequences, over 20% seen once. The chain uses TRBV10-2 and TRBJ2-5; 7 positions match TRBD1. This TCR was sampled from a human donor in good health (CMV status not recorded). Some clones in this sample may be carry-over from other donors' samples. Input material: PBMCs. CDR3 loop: CASSRQGFATQYF. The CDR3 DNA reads TGCGCCAGCAGTCGACAGGGTTTTGCGACCCAGTACTTC.